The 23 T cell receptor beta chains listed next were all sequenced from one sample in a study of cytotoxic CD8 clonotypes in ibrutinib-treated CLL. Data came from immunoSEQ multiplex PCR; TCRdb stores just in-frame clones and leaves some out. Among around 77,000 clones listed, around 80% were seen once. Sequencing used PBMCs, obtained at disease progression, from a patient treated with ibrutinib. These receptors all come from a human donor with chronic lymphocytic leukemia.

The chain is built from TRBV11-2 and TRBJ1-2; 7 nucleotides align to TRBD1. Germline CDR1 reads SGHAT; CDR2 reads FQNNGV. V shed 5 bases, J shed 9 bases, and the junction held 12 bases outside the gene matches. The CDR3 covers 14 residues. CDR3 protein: CASSHRRDSIRYTF. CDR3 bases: TGTGCCAGCAGCCACCGCCGGGACAGTATCCGCTACACCTTC.

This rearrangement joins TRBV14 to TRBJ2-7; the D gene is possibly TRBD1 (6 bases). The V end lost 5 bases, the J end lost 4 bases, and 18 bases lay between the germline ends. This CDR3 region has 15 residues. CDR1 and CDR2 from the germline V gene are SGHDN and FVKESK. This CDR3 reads CASSISTGLGYEQYF. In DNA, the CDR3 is TGTGCCAGCAGCATATCAACAGGGCTGGGATACGAGCAGTACTTC.

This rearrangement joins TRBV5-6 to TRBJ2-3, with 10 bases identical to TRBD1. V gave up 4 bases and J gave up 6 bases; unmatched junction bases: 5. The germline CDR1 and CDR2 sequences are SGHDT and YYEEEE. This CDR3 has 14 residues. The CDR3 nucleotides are TGTGCCAGCAGCGGGGACAGGGGCTGGGATACGCAGTATTTT. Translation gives CASSGDRGWDTQYF.

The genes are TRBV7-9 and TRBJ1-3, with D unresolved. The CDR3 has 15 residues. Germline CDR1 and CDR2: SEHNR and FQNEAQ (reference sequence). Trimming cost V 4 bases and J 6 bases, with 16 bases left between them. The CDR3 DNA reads TGTGCCAGCAGCTCGCTTATGTACCAAGAAAACACCATATATTTT. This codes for CASSSLMYQENTIYF.

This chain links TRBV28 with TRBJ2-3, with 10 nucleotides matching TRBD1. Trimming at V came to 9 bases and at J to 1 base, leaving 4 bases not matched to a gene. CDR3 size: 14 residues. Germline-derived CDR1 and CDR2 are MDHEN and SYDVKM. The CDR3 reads CASTGTGGTDTQYF. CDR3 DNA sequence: TGTGCCAGTACGGGGACAGGGGGCACAGATACGCAGTATTTT.

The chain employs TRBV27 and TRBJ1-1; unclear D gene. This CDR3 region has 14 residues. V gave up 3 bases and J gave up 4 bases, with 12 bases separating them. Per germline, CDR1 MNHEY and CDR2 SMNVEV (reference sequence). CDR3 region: CASSFSEYTTEAFF. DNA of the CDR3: TGTGCCAGCAGTTTCAGCGAGTACACCACTGAAGCTTTCTTT.

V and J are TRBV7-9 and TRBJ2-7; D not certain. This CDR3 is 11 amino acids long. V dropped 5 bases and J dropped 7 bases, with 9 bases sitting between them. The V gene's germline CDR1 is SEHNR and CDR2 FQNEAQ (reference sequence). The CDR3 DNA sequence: TGTGCCAGCAGCGTAATGGGGGAGCAGTACTTC. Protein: CASSVMGEQYF. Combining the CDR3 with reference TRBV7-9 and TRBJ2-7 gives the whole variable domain DTGVSQNPRHKITKRGQNVTFRCDPISEHNRLYWYRQTLGQGPEFLTYFQNEAQLEKSRLLSDRFSAERPKGSFSTLEIQRTEQGDSAMYLCASSVMGEQYFGPGTRLTVT.

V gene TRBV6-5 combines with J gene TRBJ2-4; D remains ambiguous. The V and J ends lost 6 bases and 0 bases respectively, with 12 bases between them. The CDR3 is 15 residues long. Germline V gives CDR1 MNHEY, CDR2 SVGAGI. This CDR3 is CASRALLGAKNIQYF. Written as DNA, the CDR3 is TGTGCCAGCAGGGCCCTACTGGGAGCCAAAAACATTCAGTACTTC.

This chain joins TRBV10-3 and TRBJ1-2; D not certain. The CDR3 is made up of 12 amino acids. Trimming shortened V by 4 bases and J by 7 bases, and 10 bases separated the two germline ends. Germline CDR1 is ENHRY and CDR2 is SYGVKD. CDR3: CAISVGTGGYTF. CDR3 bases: TGTGCCATCAGTGTGGGTACCGGTGGCTACACCTTC.

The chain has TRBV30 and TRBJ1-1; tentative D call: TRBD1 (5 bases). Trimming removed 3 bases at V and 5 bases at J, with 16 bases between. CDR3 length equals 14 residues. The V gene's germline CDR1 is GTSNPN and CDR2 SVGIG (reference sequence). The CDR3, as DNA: TGTGCCTGGAGGATGCCCGGGGGTAGTACTGAAGCTTTCTTT. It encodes CAWRMPGGSTEAFF.

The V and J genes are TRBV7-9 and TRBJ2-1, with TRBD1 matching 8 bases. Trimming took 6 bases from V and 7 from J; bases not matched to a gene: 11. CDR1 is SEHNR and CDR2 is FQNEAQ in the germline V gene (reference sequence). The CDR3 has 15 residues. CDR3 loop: CASSFTRDRKNEQFF. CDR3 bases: TGTGCCAGCAGTTTTACCCGGGACAGGAAAAATGAGCAGTTCTTC.

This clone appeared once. In DNA, the CDR3 is TGTGCCAGCAGTGCTCACAGGGGGTTTGGCACTGAAGCTTTCTTT. It translates to CASSAHRGFGTEAFF. V and J are TRBV27 and TRBJ1-1, with 8 bases matching TRBD1. This CDR3 region has 15 residues. The V and J ends lost 5 bases and 4 bases, in that order; junction bases with no gene match: 9. Germline V gene sequence: CDR1 MNHEY, CDR2 SMNVEV (reference sequence).

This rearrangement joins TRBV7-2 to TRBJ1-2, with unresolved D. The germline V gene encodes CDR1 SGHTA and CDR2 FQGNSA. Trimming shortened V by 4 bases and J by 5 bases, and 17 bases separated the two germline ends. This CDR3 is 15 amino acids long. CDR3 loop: CASSSSLGLGYGYTF. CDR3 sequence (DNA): TGTGCCAGCAGCTCATCCTTGGGTTTGGGGTATGGCTACACCTTC.

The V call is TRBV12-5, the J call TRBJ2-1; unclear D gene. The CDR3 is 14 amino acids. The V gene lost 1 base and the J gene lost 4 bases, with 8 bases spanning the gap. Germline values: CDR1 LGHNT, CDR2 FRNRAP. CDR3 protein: CASGLDALYNEQFF. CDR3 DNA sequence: TGTGCTAGTGGTTTGGACGCACTTTACAATGAGCAGTTCTTC.

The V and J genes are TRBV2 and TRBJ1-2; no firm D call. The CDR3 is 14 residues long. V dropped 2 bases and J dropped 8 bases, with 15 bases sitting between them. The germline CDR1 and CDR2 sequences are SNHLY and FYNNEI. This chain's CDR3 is CASSEMVAGFGYTF. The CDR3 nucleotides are TGTGCCAGCAGTGAAATGGTGGCAGGCTTCGGCTACACCTTC.

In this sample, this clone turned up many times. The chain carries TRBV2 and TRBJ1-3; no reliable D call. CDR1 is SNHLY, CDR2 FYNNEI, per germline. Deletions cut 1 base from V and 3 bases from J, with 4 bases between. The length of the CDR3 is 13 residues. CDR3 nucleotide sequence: TGTGCCAGCAGTGAAGTCAATGGAAACACCATATATTTT. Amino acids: CASSEVNGNTIYF. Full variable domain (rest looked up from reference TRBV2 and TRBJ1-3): EPEVTQTPSHQVTQMGQEVILRCVPISNHLYFYWYRQILGQKVEFLVSFYNNEISEKSEIFDDQFSVERPDGSNFTLKIRSTKLEDSAMYFCASSEVNGNTIYFGEGSWLTVV.

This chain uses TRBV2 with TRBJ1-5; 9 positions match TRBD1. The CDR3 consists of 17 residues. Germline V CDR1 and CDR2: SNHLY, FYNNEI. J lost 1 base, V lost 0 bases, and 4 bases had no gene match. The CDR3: CASSEARGQGSNQPQHF. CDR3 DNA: TGTGCCAGCAGTGAAGCTCGGGGACAGGGAAGCAATCAGCCCCAGCATTTT.

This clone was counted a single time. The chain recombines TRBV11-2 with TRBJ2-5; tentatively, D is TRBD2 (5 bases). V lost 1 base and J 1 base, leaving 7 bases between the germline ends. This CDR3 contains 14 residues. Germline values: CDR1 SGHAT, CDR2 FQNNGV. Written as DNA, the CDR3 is TGTGCCAGCAGCTTAGGGGGAGCCCAAGAGACCCAGTACTTC. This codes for CASSLGGAQETQYF.

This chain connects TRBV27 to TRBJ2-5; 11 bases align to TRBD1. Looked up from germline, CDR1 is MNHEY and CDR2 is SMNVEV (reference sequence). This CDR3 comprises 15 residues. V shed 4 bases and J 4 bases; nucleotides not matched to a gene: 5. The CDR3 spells CASSSSGTGGETQYF. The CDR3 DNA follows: TGTGCCAGCAGTTCGTCCGGGACAGGGGGAGAGACCCAGTACTTC.

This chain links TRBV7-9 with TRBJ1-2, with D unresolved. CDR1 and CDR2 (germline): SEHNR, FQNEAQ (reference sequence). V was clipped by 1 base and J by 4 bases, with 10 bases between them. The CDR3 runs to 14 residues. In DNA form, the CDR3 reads TGTGCCAGCAGCTTAGGGTCTATGAGCTATGGCTACACCTTC. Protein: CASSLGSMSYGYTF.

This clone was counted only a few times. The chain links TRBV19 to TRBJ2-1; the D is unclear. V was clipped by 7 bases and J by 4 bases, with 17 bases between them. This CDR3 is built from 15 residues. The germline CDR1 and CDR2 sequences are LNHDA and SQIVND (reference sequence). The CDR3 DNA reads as TGTGCCAGTACTAAGGGCGGTCTCAGTTACAATGAGCAGTTCTTC. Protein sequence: CASTKGGLSYNEQFF.

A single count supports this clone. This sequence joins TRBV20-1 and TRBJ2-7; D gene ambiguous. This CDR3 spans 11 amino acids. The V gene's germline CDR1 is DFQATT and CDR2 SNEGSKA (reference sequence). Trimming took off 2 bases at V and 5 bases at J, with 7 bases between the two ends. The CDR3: CSARNLHEQYF. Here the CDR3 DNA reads TGCAGTGCTAGAAACCTCCACGAGCAGTACTTC.

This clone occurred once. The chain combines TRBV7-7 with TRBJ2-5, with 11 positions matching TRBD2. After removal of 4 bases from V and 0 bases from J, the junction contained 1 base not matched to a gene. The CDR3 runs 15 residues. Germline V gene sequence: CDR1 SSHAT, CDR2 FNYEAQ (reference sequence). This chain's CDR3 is CASSWGLADQETQYF. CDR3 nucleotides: TGTGCCAGCAGCTGGGGACTAGCGGACCAAGAGACCCAGTACTTC. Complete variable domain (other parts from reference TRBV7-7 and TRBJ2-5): GAGVSQSPRYKVTKRGQDVTLRCDPISSHATLYWYQQALGQGPEFLTYFNYEAQPDKSGLPSDRFSAERPEGSISTLTIQRTEQRDSAMYRCASSWGLADQETQYFGPGTRLLVL.